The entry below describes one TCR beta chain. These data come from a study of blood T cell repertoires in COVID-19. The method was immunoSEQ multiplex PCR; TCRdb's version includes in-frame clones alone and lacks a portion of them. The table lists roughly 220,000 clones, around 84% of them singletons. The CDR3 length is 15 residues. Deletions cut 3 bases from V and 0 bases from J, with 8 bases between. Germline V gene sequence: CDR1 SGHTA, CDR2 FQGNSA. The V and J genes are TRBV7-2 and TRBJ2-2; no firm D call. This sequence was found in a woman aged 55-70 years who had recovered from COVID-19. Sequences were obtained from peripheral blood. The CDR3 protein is CASSLQASNTGELFF. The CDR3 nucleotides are TGTGCCAGCAGCTTGCAGGCCTCGAACACCGGGGAGCTGTTTTTT.